What follows are 11 T cell receptor beta chains derived from one specimen sequenced in a study of T cells in Graves' hyperthyroidism and ophthalmopathy. Amplification of TCR beta CDR3 regions was performed using RNA transcripts as template. Carried out on the TCR CDR3, a first-round RT-PCR used the HTBI primer set. TCRdb itself ran the multiplex PCR reads through MiXCR, one entry per CDR3 protein. The data hold roughly 800,000 distinct CDR3 sequences, with roughly 37% observed a single time. Sequencing was performed on blood. These receptors originate from a man aged 18 to 29 with Graves' hyperthyroidism.

In this sample, this clonotype turned up a few times. The chain joins TRBV5-8 to TRBJ1-2; 7 bases line up with TRBD1. From germline, CDR1 is SGHTS and CDR2 YDEGEE. The CDR3 loop spans 15 amino acids. V shed 4 bases, J shed 0 bases, and the junction held 6 bases outside the gene matches. The CDR3, as DNA: TGTGCCAGCAGCGTCAGGGGGACACCTAACTATGGCTACACCTTC. As protein: CASSVRGTPNYGYTF.

The V and J genes are TRBV7-8 and TRBJ2-7; tentative D call: TRBD1 (6 bases). V was cut by 5 bases and J by 2 bases, with 19 bases left in between. Germline V CDR1 and CDR2: SGHVS, FQNEAQ. This CDR3 spans 16 amino acids. The CDR3 sequence: CASSDNSRDTAYEQYF. The CDR3 DNA reads as TGTGCCAGCAGCGACAACTCCCGGGACACCGCCTACGAGCAGTACTTC.

This chain's CDR3 is CASTPGQGSQGYTF. The DNA for the CDR3 is TGTGCCAGCACCCCGGGACAGGGAAGTCAGGGCTACACCTTC. This rearrangement joins TRBV5-3 to TRBJ1-2, with TRBD1 matching over 9 bases. TRBV5-3 is noted as an ORF with a role that remains uncertain. Trimming removed 8 bases from V and 8 bases from J; junction bases left unmatched: 13. The CDR3 runs 14 residues.

The chain links TRBV15 to TRBJ2-5; 7 bases align to TRBD2. This CDR3 has 14 residues. Trimming removed 0 bases from V and 5 bases from J; junction bases left unmatched: 3. The germline V gene has CDR1 LNHNV and CDR2 YYDKDF (reference sequence). This CDR3 reads CATSRERGGETQYF. In nucleotides, the CDR3 is TGTGCCACCAGCAGAGAACGGGGAGGGGAGACCCAGTACTTC.

This sequence joins TRBV29-1 and TRBJ2-1; TRBD1 agrees at 8 bases. From germline, CDR1 is SQVTM and CDR2 ANQGSEA. This CDR3 spans 14 amino acids. V shed 3 bases and J 8 bases; nucleotides not matched to a gene: 9. CDR3 nucleotide sequence: TGCAGCGTTGACAGGACAGGGTCTGTTGATGAGCAGTTCTTC. Residues: CSVDRTGSVDEQFF.

J is TRBJ2-2 and V is TRBV2; TRBD2 matches at 7 bases. The CDR3 loop spans 16 amino acids. The ends lost 6 bases at V and 4 bases at J; junction bases unmatched: 11. CDR1 SNHLY and CDR2 FYNNEI come from the germline V gene. The chain's CDR3 is CASSFPTIAGTGELFF. The CDR3 DNA reads TGTGCCAGCAGCTTCCCCACAATAGCGGGCACCGGGGAGCTGTTTTTT.

The V call is TRBV19, the J call TRBJ1-1, with D unclear. Between the trimmed V and J ends, which lost 3 bases and 1 base, there was a span of 15 bases. The length of the CDR3 is 16 residues. The germline V gene has CDR1 LNHDA and CDR2 SQIVND (reference sequence). CDR3 sequence: CASSMTNQDPNTEAFF. The CDR3 DNA sequence: TGTGCCAGTAGTATGACTAATCAGGACCCGAACACTGAAGCTTTCTTT.

This clonotype was detected many times. The rearrangement links TRBV20-1 to TRBJ2-5, with a possible D match to TRBD2 (6 bases). Deletions cut 5 bases from V and 5 bases from J, with 21 bases between. Germline lookup yields CDR1 DFQATT and CDR2 SNEGSKA (reference sequence). The CDR3 has 15 amino acids. The CDR3 protein is CSASRMAGRSETQYF. CDR3 coding DNA: TGCAGTGCTTCGAGGATGGCAGGGAGGTCCGAGACCCAGTACTTC.

This clonotype was detected a few times. V is TRBV12-3 or TRBV12-4 and J is TRBJ2-5, with D perhaps assigned TRBD1 or TRBD2 (5 bases each). The CDR3 totals 13 residues. V dropped 8 bases and J dropped 1 base, with 11 bases sitting between them. DNA of the CDR3: TGTGCCAGCGAGGGGCCCTTCCAAGAGACCCAGTACTTC. It is translated as CASEGPFQETQYF.

The V gene is TRBV25-1, the J gene TRBJ1-1; 9 bases map to TRBD1. The germline gives CDR1 MGHDK, CDR2 SYGVNS. There are 15 residues in the CDR3. The V segment lost 9 bases and the J segment 3 bases; nucleotides outside the gene matches: 11. In nucleotides, the CDR3 is TGTGCCAGTAGTAGAGGAGGACAGGGGCACACTGAAGCTTTCTTT. Its translation is CASSRGGQGHTEAFF.

The table lists this clonotype with a few counts. The chain recombines TRBV4-1 with TRBJ1-6, with no clear D. V lost 1 base and J 7 bases, leaving 8 bases between the germline ends. This CDR3 is built from 14 residues. CDR1 and CDR2 from the germline V gene are MGHRA and YSYEKL. CDR3 sequence: CASSQVNQNSPLHF. In DNA form, the CDR3 reads TGCGCCAGCAGCCAAGTGAACCAAAATTCACCCCTCCACTTT.